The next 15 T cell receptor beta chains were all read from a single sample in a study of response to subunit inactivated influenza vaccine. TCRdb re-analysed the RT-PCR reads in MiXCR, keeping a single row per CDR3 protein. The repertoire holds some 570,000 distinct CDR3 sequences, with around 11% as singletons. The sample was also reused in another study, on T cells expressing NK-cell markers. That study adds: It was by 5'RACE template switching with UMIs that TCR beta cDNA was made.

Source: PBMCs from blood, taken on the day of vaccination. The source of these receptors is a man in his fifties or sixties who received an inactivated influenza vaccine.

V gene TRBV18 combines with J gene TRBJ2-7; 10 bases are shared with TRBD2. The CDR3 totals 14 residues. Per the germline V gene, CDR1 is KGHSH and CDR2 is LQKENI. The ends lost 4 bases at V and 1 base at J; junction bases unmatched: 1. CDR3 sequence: CASSRSGGSYEQYF. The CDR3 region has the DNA TGTGCCAGCTCACGTAGCGGGGGGTCCTACGAGCAGTACTTC.

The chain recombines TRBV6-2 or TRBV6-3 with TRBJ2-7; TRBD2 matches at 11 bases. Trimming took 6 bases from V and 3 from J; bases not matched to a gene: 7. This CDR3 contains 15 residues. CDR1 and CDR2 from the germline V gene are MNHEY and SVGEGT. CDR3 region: CASRTGTSGLYEQYF. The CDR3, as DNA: TGTGCCAGCAGAACCGGGACTAGCGGTCTCTACGAGCAGTACTTC.

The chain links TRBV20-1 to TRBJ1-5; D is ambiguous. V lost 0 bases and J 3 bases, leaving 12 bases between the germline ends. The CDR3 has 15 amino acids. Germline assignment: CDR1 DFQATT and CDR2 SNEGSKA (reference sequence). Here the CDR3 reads CSARDLTELNQPQHF. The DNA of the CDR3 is TGCAGTGCTAGAGATCTAACCGAGCTCAATCAGCCCCAGCATTTT.

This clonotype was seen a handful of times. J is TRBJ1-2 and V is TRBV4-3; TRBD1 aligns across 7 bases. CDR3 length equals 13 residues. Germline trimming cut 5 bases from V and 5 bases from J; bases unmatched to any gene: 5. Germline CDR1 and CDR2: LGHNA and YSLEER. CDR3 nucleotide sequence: TGCGCCAGCAGCAACGACAGGGCATATGGCTACACCTTC. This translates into CASSNDRAYGYTF.

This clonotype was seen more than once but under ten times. The DNA of the CDR3 is TGCAGCGTTGGGAAGGGACTCAATCAGCCCCAGCATTTT. Protein: CSVGKGLNQPQHF. The J gene is TRBJ1-5, the V gene TRBV29-1; D is possibly TRBD1 (5 bases). The length of the CDR3 is 13 residues. The V gene lost 4 bases and the J gene lost 3 bases, with 10 bases spanning the gap. Germline assignment: CDR1 SQVTM and CDR2 ANQGSEA.

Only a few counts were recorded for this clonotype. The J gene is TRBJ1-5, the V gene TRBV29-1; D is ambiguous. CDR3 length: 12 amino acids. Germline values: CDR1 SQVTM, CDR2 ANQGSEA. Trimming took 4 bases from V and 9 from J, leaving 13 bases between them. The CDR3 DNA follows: TGCAGCGTTGGGAGGGAAGGTGGGCCCCAGCATTTT. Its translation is CSVGREGGPQHF. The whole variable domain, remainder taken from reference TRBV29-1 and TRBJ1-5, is SAVISQKPSRDICQRGTSLTIQCQVDSQVTMMFWYRQQPGQSLTLIATANQGSEATYESGFVIDKFPISRPNLTFSTLTVSNMSPEDSSIYLCSVGREGGPQHFGDGTRLSIL.

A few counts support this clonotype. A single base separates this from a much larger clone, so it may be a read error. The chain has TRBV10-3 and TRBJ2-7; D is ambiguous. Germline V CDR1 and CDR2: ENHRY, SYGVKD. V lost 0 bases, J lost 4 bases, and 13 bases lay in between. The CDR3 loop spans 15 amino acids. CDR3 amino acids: CAISESNLRVYEQYF. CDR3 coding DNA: TGTGCCATCAGTGAGTCGAATTTGCGAGTGTACGAGCAGTACTTC.

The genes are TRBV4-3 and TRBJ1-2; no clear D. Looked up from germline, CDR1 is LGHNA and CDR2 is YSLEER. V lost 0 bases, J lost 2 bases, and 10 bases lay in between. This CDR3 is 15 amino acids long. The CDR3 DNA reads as TGCGCCAGCAGCCAAGATGGGCACGCAAACTATGGCTACACCTTC. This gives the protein CASSQDGHANYGYTF.

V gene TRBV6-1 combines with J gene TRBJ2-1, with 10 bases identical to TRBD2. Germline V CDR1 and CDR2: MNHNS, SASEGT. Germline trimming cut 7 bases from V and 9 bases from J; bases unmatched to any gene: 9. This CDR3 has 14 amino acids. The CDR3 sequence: CASIRLAGDGEQFF. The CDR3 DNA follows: TGTGCCAGCATTCGTCTAGCGGGAGACGGTGAGCAGTTCTTC.

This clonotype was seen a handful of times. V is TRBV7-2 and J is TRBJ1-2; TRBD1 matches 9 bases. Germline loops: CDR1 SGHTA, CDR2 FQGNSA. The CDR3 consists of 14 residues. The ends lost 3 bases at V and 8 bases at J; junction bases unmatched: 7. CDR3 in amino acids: CASSLVQGAWGYTF. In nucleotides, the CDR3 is TGTGCCAGCAGCTTGGTACAGGGGGCGTGGGGCTACACCTTC.

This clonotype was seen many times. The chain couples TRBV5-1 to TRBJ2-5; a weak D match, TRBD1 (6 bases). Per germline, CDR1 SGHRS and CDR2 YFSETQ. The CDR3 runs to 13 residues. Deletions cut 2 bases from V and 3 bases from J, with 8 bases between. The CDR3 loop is CASSFRGKETQYF. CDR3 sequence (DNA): TGCGCCAGCAGCTTTAGGGGGAAAGAGACCCAGTACTTC.

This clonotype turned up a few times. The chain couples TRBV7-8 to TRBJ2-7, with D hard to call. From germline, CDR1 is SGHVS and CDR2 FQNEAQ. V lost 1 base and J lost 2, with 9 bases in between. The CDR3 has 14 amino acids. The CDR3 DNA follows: TGTGCCAGCAGCTTAGGAGGATCCGCCTACGAGCAGTACTTC. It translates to CASSLGGSAYEQYF.

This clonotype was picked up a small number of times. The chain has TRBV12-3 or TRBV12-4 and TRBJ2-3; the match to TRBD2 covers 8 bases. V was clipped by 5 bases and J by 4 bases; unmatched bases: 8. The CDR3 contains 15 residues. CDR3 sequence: CASSDSGVGADTQYF. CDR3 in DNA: TGTGCCAGCAGTGATAGCGGGGTCGGAGCAGATACGCAGTATTTT.

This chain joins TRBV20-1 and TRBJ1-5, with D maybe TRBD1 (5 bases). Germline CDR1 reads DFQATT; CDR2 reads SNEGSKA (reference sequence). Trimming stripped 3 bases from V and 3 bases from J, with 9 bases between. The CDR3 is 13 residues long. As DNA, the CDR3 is TGCAGTGCTAGGGACACGTTCAATCAGCCCCAGCATTTT. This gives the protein CSARDTFNQPQHF.

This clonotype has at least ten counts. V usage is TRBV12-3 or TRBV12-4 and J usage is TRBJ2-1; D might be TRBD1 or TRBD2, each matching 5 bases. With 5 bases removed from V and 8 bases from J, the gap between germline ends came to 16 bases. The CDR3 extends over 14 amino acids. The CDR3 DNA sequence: TGTGCCAGCAGTCCACTCGGGACCTTCGATGAGCAGTTCTTC. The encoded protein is CASSPLGTFDEQFF.